The present T cell receptor beta chain was sequenced within a study of blood T cell repertoires in COVID-19. Turning to the study itself: Acute and convalescent COVID-19 samples came from the United States, Italy and Spain.

Patients of the Seattle cohort, enrolled during active infection, were followed longitudinally. This CDR3 comprises 15 residues. Germline-derived CDR1 and CDR2 are SGHRS and YFSETQ. V was trimmed by 4 bases and J by 1 base, leaving 11 bases between them. Original methodology: Amplifying reference gene primers gave estimates of nucleated cell counts. Clones were read by immunoSEQ multiplex PCR, and TCRdb kept only the in-frame ones, dropping some. V and J calls and clone size are given by that table; D and trimming were obtained from the DNA. Of roughly 81,000 clones detected, under 85% appear once; the ten largest clones hold just over 3%.

The origin of this receptor is an elderly woman with COVID-19, enrolled during active disease. The chain recombines TRBV5-1 with TRBJ2-2, with D possibly being TRBD1 (6 bases). The specimen was peripheral blood. The CDR3 region has the DNA TGCGCCAGCAGCCCCCCGACAGGGAACACCGGGGAGCTGTTTTTT. This encodes CASSPPTGNTGELFF.